A single sample gave rise to the 24 T cell receptor beta chains below, sequenced in a study of blood T cell repertoires in COVID-19. Method: immunoSEQ multiplex PCR; TCRdb's copy keeps in-frame clones and lacks some. Among over 250,000 clones, nearly 90% were seen once, and the ten largest hold more than 1.5%. The sample comprised PBMCs or T cells enriched from blood (not recorded which). The source is a woman aged 60-70 years who had recovered from COVID-19.

This chain joins TRBV28 and TRBJ1-1; 12 bases map to TRBD1. Trimming cost V 1 base and J 1 base; bases outside gene matches: 7. Germline V gene data show CDR1 as MDHEN and CDR2 as SYDVKM. The CDR3 spans 18 residues. The CDR3 protein is CASSLFWDRGQGNTEAFF. The CDR3 DNA reads as TGTGCCAGCAGTTTATTTTGGGACAGGGGGCAGGGGAACACTGAAGCTTTCTTT.

This clone occurred once. The chain is built from TRBV7-2 and TRBJ1-5; TRBD1 matches 8 bases. This CDR3 has 15 residues. Per germline, CDR1 SGHTA and CDR2 FQGNSA. V shed 4 bases, J shed 8 bases, and the junction held 10 bases outside the gene matches. The CDR3 protein is CASSSGKDREEPQHF. DNA for the CDR3: TGTGCCAGCAGCTCCGGAAAGGACAGGGAGGAGCCCCAGCATTTT.

The chain is built from TRBV4-2 and TRBJ2-5, with a possible D match to TRBD2 (6 bases). Per the germline V gene, CDR1 is LGHNA and CDR2 is YNFKEQ. The CDR3 consists of 15 residues. Trimming stripped 3 bases from V and 2 bases from J, with 13 bases between. This chain's CDR3 is CASSQERVTQETQYF. The CDR3 DNA is TGTGCCAGCAGCCAGGAGCGGGTAACGCAAGAGACCCAGTACTTC.

The J gene is TRBJ1-1, the V gene TRBV25-1, with D tentatively TRBD1 (5 bases). The CDR3 is 14 residues long. V shed 6 bases and J shed 0 bases, with 11 bases lying between them. Germline values: CDR1 MGHDK, CDR2 SYGVNS. The CDR3 protein is CASSPGGLNTEAFF. In DNA form, the CDR3 reads TGTGCCAGCAGCCCGGGGGGGTTGAACACTGAAGCTTTCTTT.

This clone was seen once. The chain joins TRBV5-1 to TRBJ2-7, with D maybe TRBD1 (7 bases). Germline V CDR1 and CDR2: SGHRS, YFSETQ. The germline V and J ends were trimmed by 7 bases and 5 bases, with 16 bases remaining between them. The CDR3 is made up of 13 amino acids. In nucleotides, the CDR3 is TGCGCCAGCCGGACCCAGGGGGGTGACGAGCAGTACTTC. This codes for CASRTQGGDEQYF.

This clone showed up just once. The chain carries TRBV19 and TRBJ2-3; perhaps TRBD2 as D (5 bases). Germline V gene lookup returns CDR1 LNHDA and CDR2 SQIVND (reference sequence). The V gene lost 3 bases and the J gene lost 4 bases, with 17 bases spanning the gap. This CDR3 has 16 amino acids. CDR3 loop: CASSMQGLPEADTQYF. The CDR3 DNA sequence: TGTGCCAGTAGTATGCAAGGCCTCCCGGAGGCAGATACGCAGTATTTT.

The CDR3 loop is CATSDLRGNSPLHF. The DNA for the CDR3 is TGTGCCACCAGTGATTTGAGGGGAAATTCACCCCTCCACTTT. V is TRBV24-1 and J is TRBJ1-6, with D possibly being TRBD1 (5 bases). This CDR3 has 14 amino acids. Between the trimmed V and J ends, which lost 0 bases and 7 bases, there was a span of 6 bases. Germline V CDR1 and CDR2: KGHDR, SFDVKD.

The chain employs TRBV28 and TRBJ1-2; D is unresolved. Germline V CDR1 and CDR2: MDHEN, SYDVKM. This CDR3 has 17 amino acids. V was shortened by 4 bases and J by 0 bases, with 18 bases between the two germline ends. CDR3 DNA sequence: TGTGCCAGCAGTTCCCGTAAGGCGACTACAGCTAACTATGGCTACACCTTC. Translation: CASSSRKATTANYGYTF.

The chain uses TRBV27 and TRBJ1-6, with TRBD1 matching over 7 bases. The CDR3 covers 13 residues. Germline values: CDR1 MNHEY, CDR2 SMNVEV (reference sequence). The trim removed 6 bases at V and 7 bases at J, leaving 3 bases unmatched. The CDR3 region is CASRTGSNSPLHF. The CDR3 DNA is TGTGCCAGCAGGACAGGGTCCAATTCACCCCTCCACTTT.

The gene calls are TRBV19 and TRBJ2-7; 8 nucleotides align to TRBD1. The ends lost 2 bases at V and 4 bases at J; junction bases unmatched: 4. CDR3 length equals 14 residues. In germline, CDR1 is LNHDA, CDR2 SQIVND (reference sequence). The CDR3 sequence: CASSILTGEYEQYF. CDR3 DNA sequence: TGTGCCAGTAGTATATTGACAGGGGAATACGAGCAGTACTTC.

The rearrangement joins TRBV15 to TRBJ1-6; 11 bases are shared with TRBD1. This CDR3 has 15 residues. Trimming took 1 base from V and 9 from J; bases not matched to a gene: 2. The V gene's germline CDR1 is LNHNV and CDR2 YYDKDF (reference sequence). The CDR3 DNA sequence: TGTGCCACCAGCAGAGCCGGGACAGGGGGTTCACCCCTCCACTTT. This encodes CATSRAGTGGSPLHF.

The V and J genes are TRBV7-9 and TRBJ2-5; 9 bases line up with TRBD2. This CDR3 is 15 amino acids long. Germline V gene lookup returns CDR1 SEHNR and CDR2 FQNEAQ (reference sequence). V shed 2 bases, J shed 5 bases, and the junction held 6 bases outside the gene matches. The CDR3 DNA reads TGTGCCAGCAGCTTAACTAGCGGGCTATGGGAGACCCAGTACTTC. The encoded protein is CASSLTSGLWETQYF. Combining the CDR3 with reference TRBV7-9 and TRBJ2-5 gives the whole variable domain DTGVSQNPRHKITKRGQNVTFRCDPISEHNRLYWYRQTLGQGPEFLTYFQNEAQLEKSRLLSDRFSAERPKGSFSTLEIQRTEQGDSAMYLCASSLTSGLWETQYFGPGTRLLVL.

This clone was detected only once. The rearrangement links TRBV28 to TRBJ1-2; 9 bases line up with TRBD1. The ends lost 8 bases at V and 6 bases at J; junction bases unmatched: 10. Germline CDR1 reads MDHEN; CDR2 reads SYDVKM. The CDR3 is 14 residues long. DNA for the CDR3: TGTGCCAGCCTGACGATGGGACAGGGCAATGGCTACACCTTC. Protein sequence: CASLTMGQGNGYTF.

The rearrangement joins TRBV28 to TRBJ2-2, with a tentative D call TRBD1 (6 bases). The V end lost 5 bases, the J end lost 1 base, and 14 bases lay between the germline ends. Germline CDR1 reads MDHEN; CDR2 reads SYDVKM. The CDR3 runs 16 residues. The CDR3 DNA reads TGTGCCAGCAGTGACTTGCCGGGACAGAACACCGGGGAGCTGTTTTTT. Encoded protein: CASSDLPGQNTGELFF.

The J gene is TRBJ1-5, the V gene TRBV28; D is ambiguous. Trimming removed 8 bases at V and 5 bases at J, with 10 bases between. The CDR3 has 12 residues. Germline loops: CDR1 MDHEN, CDR2 SYDVKM. The CDR3 sequence is CASVSRDQPQHF. The CDR3 coding sequence is TGTGCCAGCGTTTCTCGCGATCAGCCCCAGCATTTT. The entire variable domain, with the rest obtained from reference TRBV28 and TRBJ1-5, is as follows: DVKVTQSSRYLVKRTGEKVFLECVQDMDHENMFWYRQDPGLGLRLIYFSYDVKMKEKGDIPEGYSVSREKKERFSLILESASTNQTSMYLCASVSRDQPQHFGDGTRLSIL.

Only one count was recorded for this clone. The chain employs TRBV5-1 and TRBJ2-2, with D possibly being TRBD1 (6 bases). The length of the CDR3 is 16 residues. V was pared by 2 bases and J by 6 bases, with 17 bases between. From germline, CDR1 is SGHRS and CDR2 YFSETQ. The CDR3 is CASSLIQGIVSGELFF. The CDR3 DNA follows: TGCGCCAGCAGCTTAATACAGGGAATCGTTTCCGGGGAGCTGTTTTTT.

The chain uses TRBV27 and TRBJ2-2; D is perhaps TRBD2 (5 bases). The V end was cut by 3 bases, the J end by 7 bases, with 12 bases between. Germline V gene sequence: CDR1 MNHEY, CDR2 SMNVEV (reference sequence). CDR3 length: 14 residues. The CDR3 DNA follows: TGTGCCAGCAGTTTGGAGGAGCGGAACGGGGAGCTGTTTTTT. Its translation: CASSLEERNGELFF.

This rearrangement joins TRBV2 to TRBJ1-2, with 8 bases that match TRBD1. V was pared by 6 bases and J by 4 bases, with 4 bases of the junction left unmatched. The V gene's germline CDR1 is SNHLY and CDR2 FYNNEI. The CDR3 length is 13 residues. CDR3 coding DNA: TGTGCCAGCAGGACAGGGGTTGGCTATGGCTACACCTTC. Its protein is CASRTGVGYGYTF.

This clone was recorded only once. This chain links TRBV5-1 with TRBJ1-1; D ambiguous. The germline V gene encodes CDR1 SGHRS and CDR2 YFSETQ. Trimming stripped 2 bases from V and 0 bases from J, with 11 bases between. The CDR3 consists of 15 residues. CDR3 coding DNA: TGCGCCAGCAGCTTCGTCCCAGATATGAACACTGAAGCTTTCTTT. The encoded protein is CASSFVPDMNTEAFF.

CDR3 coding DNA: TGCGCCAGCAGCTTGGATGGACAGGGGCAGGCACCCCTCCACTTT. It codes for CASSLDGQGQAPLHF. The rearrangement uses TRBV5-1 and TRBJ1-6; 9 nucleotides line up with TRBD1. V gave up 0 bases and J gave up 11 bases; unmatched junction bases: 6. Germline values: CDR1 SGHRS, CDR2 YFSETQ. CDR3 length: 15 amino acids.

This rearrangement joins TRBV27 to TRBJ1-4, with 9 bases identical to TRBD1. The germline CDR1 and CDR2 sequences are MNHEY and SMNVEV (reference sequence). Trimming cost V 3 bases and J 10 bases; bases outside gene matches: 3. The CDR3 totals 13 residues. The CDR3 region is CASSLGQGGKLFF. The DNA of the CDR3 is TGTGCCAGCAGTTTGGGACAGGGCGGAAAACTGTTTTTT.

This chain links TRBV12-5 with TRBJ2-5; tentative D call: TRBD1 (5 bases). Germline values: CDR1 LGHNT, CDR2 FRNRAP. V shed 5 bases and J shed 1 base, with 8 bases lying between them. CDR3 size: 13 residues. CDR3 sequence (DNA): TGTGCTAGTGGTGAACAGGTCCAAGAGACCCAGTACTTC. This gives the protein CASGEQVQETQYF.

The chain uses TRBV6-4 and TRBJ2-3; unclear D gene. The V and J ends lost 2 bases and 0 bases respectively, with 6 bases between them. Germline V lookup: CDR1 MRHNA, CDR2 SNTAGT. The CDR3 length is 14 residues. CDR3 loop: CASSDAGSTDTQYF. Written as DNA, the CDR3 is TGTGCCAGCAGTGACGCAGGTAGCACAGATACGCAGTATTTT.

This clone was seen once. This chain links TRBV7-6 with TRBJ2-3, with 10 nucleotides matching TRBD2. The CDR3 is made up of 17 amino acids. CDR1 and CDR2 (germline): SGHVS, FNYEAQ. With 4 bases clipped from V and 3 bases from J, the junction kept 10 bases outside the gene matches. CDR3 in amino acids: CASSSASLAGLTDTQYF. CDR3 in DNA: TGTGCCAGCAGCTCGGCATCACTAGCGGGATTGACAGATACGCAGTATTTT.